This T cell receptor (beta chain) comes out of a study of beta chain features in type 1 diabetes. Study-level points and caveats: It was not settled here whether HLA type affects TCRB rearrangement. Among type 1 diabetes patients, VDJ junctions had fewer insertions and more deletions. Shortening that was moderate but significant affected the TCRB CDR3s of Type 1 diabetes patients in all four CD4+ subsets.

The authors reverse transcribed all of the isolated RNA, so sequencing captured expressed TCRB transcripts. Profiled with immunoSEQ multiplex PCR; TCRdb holds only in-frame clones, not every one. The repertoire has roughly 100,000 clones, 25% to 35% of them found once; the top ten carry more than 0.5%. Looked up from germline, CDR1 is SGHTS and CDR2 is YDEGEE. Unmatched junction bases numbered 10, after V lost 4 bases and J lost 15 bases. The CDR3 contains 14 residues. A few counts support this clone. Its antigen is unidentified. V is TRBV5-8 and J is TRBJ2-1, with 13 bases identical to TRBD2. Material for sequencing was central memory CD4+ T cells from blood. This TCR was sampled from a woman aged 18-29 years with type 1 diabetes. The CDR3: CASSRDRLAGGAFF. DNA for the CDR3: TGTGCCAGCAGCCGAGACCGACTAGCGGGAGGCGCGTTCTTC. The full variable domain, completed using reference TRBV5-8 and TRBJ2-1, is EAGVTQSPTHLIKTRGQQATLRCSPISGHTSVYWYQQALGLGLQFLLWYDEGEERNRGNFPPRFSGRQFPNYSSELNVNALELEDSALYLCASSRDRLAGGAFFGPGTRLTVL.